The rows below give T cell receptor beta chains drawn from one sample of a study of shared clonotypes between healthy human individuals. Here immunoSEQ multiplex PCR was the method, and the copy in TCRdb shows in-frame clones only, minus some. Among roughly 1,000,000 clones listed, around 78% were seen once. The sequenced material came from memory CD4+ T cells from PBMCs. Receptors originate from a man younger than 35 in good health. Some clones in this sample may be carry-over from other donors' samples. CDR3s include the opening cysteine and the closing phenylalanine or tryptophan.

>TRBV4-1|TRBJ2-7
CASSHASAGGYTYEQYF
>TRBV5-5|TRBJ2-1
CASSESGGPVYNEQFF
>TRBV5-6|TRBJ2-4
CASSEKIGSKNIQYF
>TRBV7-9|TRBJ1-1
CASSLAAADTEAFF
>TRBV5-1|TRBJ2-3
CASSLAGAGGWFGDTQYF
>TRBV28|TRBJ1-3
CASSFWGSAGNTIYF
>TRBV21-1|TRBJ1-6
CASSIRDRAGGNSPLHF
>TRBV27|TRBJ2-7
CASRITGGYEQYF
>TRBV7-2|TRBJ1-5
CASSPRQGGQPQHF
>TRBV6-5|TRBJ1-1
CASRRKGGNTEAFF
>TRBV27|TRBJ2-5
CASSSLSQETQYF
>TRBV9|TRBJ2-5
CASSTGTFQETQYF
>TRBV7-6|TRBJ1-3
CASSLGTGTSGNTIYF
>TRBV2|TRBJ2-5
CASRLGLAGVGSETQYF
>TRBV28|TRBJ1-1
CASSLRGDDTEAFF
>TRBV19|TRBJ2-3
CASAQGAHTQYF
>TRBV28|TRBJ2-1
CASSSTSGTRYNEQFF
>TRBV25-1|TRBJ1-1
CASSEVPQGAFF
>TRBV5-1|TRBJ2-1
CASSLDPGRAVRNEQFF
>TRBV5-1|TRBJ2-5
CASSLTGNQETQYF
>TRBV28|TRBJ2-7
CASRPNLGLARSYEQYF
>TRBV5-1|TRBJ1-1
CASSSQGNTEAFF
>TRBV13|TRBJ1-4
CASSLLQGGSRGEKLFF
>TRBV7-2|TRBJ2-3
CASSKYGQGLDTQYF
>TRBV2|TRBJ2-7
CASSVGGSSYEQYF
>TRBV7-2|TRBJ2-7
CASSLRLGAEQYF
>TRBV5-1|TRBJ1-1
CASRAGQGFTEAFF
>TRBV7-6|TRBJ2-4
CASSRGVGQNIQYF
>TRBV20-1|TRBJ2-1
CSAGFRNEQFF
>TRBV21-1|TRBJ1-1
CASSKAGQVNTEAFF
>TRBV4-1|TRBJ2-2
CASKGTSGNTGELFF
>TRBV7-8|TRBJ1-5
CASSLASWRVDQPQHF
>TRBV5-1|TRBJ2-1
CASSTGLGPRVF
>TRBV18|TRBJ2-3
CASSPEPTSGSMGTQYF
>TRBV27|TRBJ2-3
CASSFGGRITDTQYF
>TRBV29-1|TRBJ2-1
CSVTSGSESEQFF
>TRBV5-6|TRBJ1-4
CASSFKPRSTNEKLFF
>TRBV29-1|TRBJ2-1
CSVQGTASGYNEQFF
>TRBV28|TRBJ1-3
CASRIPGSGNTIYF
>TRBV25-1|TRBJ2-1
CASSLSTGTTYNEQFF
>TRBV2|TRBJ2-7
CASSPQLAGETEYF
>TRBV5-1|TRBJ2-2
CASVDFANTGELFF
>TRBV28|TRBJ1-5
CASSLAGGRNQPQHF